This TCR beta chain was sequenced in a study of cytomegalovirus exposure and HLA in healthy donors. The wider study: The roughly 110 validation repertoires matched the approximately 700 first-cohort repertoires in platform, a later analysis reported. Broader study findings: Cytomegalovirus association was assigned to about 180 TCR beta chains. A few CMV-associated chains proved CMV antigen-specific in vitro.

CDR3 length: 15 residues. V lost 3 bases, J lost 9 bases, and 8 bases stayed unmatched. Germline V gene sequence: CDR1 SGHAT, CDR2 FQNNGV. The table came from immunoSEQ multiplex PCR; TCRdb's copy has only in-frame clones and leaves some out. This table has around 73,000 clones, roughly 90% appearing once. This clone has just a few counts. Its antigen is still unknown. This TCR was recovered from a woman between 18 and 29 years old in good health and CMV-seropositive. The rearrangement uses TRBV11-2 and TRBJ1-6, with 7 bases aligning to TRBD1. Sequenced sample: PBMCs. CDR3 DNA: TGTGCCAGCAGCTTTCAACTCGACAGGGTTTCACCCCTCCACTTT. The encoded protein is CASSFQLDRVSPLHF. The full variable domain, with the rest looked up from reference TRBV11-2 and TRBJ1-6, is EAGVAQSPRYKIIEKRQSVAFWCNPISGHATLYWYQQILGQGPKLLIQFQNNGVVDDSQLPKDRFSAERLKGVDSTLKIQPAKLEDSAVYLCASSFQLDRVSPLHFGNGTRLTVT.